Sequencing of this T cell receptor (beta chain) was carried out in a study of shared clonotypes between healthy human individuals. Study-wide findings and caveats: When naive CD4 clonotypes were compared across a few donors, approximately 5% were shared.

CDR3 length equals 14 residues. The germline V gene encodes CDR1 MDHEN and CDR2 SYDVKM. After removal of 5 bases from V and 8 bases from J, the junction contained 8 bases not matched to a gene. Original data processing: Junction-only sequences without quality scores were provided by ImmunoSEQ, so filtering was different. The table came from immunoSEQ multiplex PCR; TCRdb's copy has only in-frame clones and leaves some out. That table gives V, J and clone size, and the DNA gave D and trimming. The sample records around 1,900,000 clones, just under 95% being singletons. Cells designated naive CD8 were CD45RO-negative and were positively selected for CCR7, with terminally differentiated effector memory CD45RA+ cells excluded. Only Caucasian adults living in Nashville, Tennessee made up the donor group. In regard to this clone: What it recognizes is unknown.

V gene TRBV28 combines with J gene TRBJ1-4; 7 positions match TRBD1. The source is a man aged 18-30 years in good health. Some clones in this sample may be carry-over from other donors' samples. Sequences were obtained from naive CD8+ T cells from PBMCs. Written as DNA, the CDR3 is TGTGCCAGCAGTAAAAGGGGGCTTCGGGAAAAACTGTTTTTT. Its translation: CASSKRGLREKLFF. Combining the CDR3 with reference TRBV28 and TRBJ1-4 gives the whole variable domain DVKVTQSSRYLVKRTGEKVFLECVQDMDHENMFWYRQDPGLGLRLIYFSYDVKMKEKGDIPEGYSVSREKKERFSLILESASTNQTSMYLCASSKRGLREKLFFGSGTQLSVL.